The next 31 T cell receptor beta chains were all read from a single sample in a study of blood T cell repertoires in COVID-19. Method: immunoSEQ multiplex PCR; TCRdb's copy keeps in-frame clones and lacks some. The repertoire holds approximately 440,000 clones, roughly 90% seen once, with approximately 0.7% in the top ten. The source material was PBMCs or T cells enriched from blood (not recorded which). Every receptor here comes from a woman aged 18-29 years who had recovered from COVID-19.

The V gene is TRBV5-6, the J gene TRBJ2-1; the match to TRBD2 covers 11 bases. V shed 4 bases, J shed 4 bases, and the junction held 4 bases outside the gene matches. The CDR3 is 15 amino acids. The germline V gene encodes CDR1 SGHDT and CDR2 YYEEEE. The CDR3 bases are TGTGCCAGCAGCCACGGGACTAGCGGATACAATGAGCAGTTCTTC. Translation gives CASSHGTSGYNEQFF. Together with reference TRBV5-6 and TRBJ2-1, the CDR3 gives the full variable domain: DAGVTQSPTHLIKTRGQQVTLRCSPKSGHDTVSWYQQALGQGPQFIFQYYEEEERQRGNFPDRFSGHQFPNYSSELNVNALLLGDSALYLCASSHGTSGYNEQFFGPGTRLTVL.

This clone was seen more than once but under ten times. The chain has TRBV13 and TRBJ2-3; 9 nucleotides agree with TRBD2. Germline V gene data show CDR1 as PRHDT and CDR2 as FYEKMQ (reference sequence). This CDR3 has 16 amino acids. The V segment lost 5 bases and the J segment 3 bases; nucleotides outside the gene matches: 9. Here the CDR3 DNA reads TGTGCCAGCAGCACGCAGGCCCTAGCGGGGACAGATACGCAGTATTTT. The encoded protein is CASSTQALAGTDTQYF.

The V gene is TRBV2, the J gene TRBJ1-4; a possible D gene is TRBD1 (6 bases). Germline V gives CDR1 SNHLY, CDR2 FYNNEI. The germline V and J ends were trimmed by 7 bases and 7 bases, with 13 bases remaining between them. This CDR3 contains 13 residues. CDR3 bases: TGTGCCAGCACCGGCAGGGGCAGTGAAAAACTGTTTTTT. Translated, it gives CASTGRGSEKLFF.

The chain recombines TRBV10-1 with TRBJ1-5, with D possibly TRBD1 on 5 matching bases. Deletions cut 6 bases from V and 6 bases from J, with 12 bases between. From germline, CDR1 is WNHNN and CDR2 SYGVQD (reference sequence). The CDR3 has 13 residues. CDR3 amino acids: CASSSAGPQPQHF. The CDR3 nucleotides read TGCGCCAGCAGCTCAGCAGGGCCTCAGCCCCAGCATTTT.

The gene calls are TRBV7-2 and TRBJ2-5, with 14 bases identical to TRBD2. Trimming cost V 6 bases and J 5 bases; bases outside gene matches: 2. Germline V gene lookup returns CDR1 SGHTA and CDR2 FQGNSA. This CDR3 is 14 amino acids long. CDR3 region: CASSRTSGGETQYF. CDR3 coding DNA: TGTGCCAGCAGTCGGACTAGCGGGGGGGAGACCCAGTACTTC.

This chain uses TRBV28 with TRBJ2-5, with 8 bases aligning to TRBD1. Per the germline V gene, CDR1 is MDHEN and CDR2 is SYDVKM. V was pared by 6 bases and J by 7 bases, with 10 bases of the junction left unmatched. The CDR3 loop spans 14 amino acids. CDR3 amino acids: CASSSPGGEVTQYF. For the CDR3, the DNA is TGTGCCAGCAGCTCGCCAGGGGGCGAAGTGACCCAGTACTTC.

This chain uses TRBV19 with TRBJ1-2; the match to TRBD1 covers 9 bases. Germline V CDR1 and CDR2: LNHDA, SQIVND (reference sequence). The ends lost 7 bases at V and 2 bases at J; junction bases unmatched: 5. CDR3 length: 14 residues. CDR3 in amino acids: CASTPGQGNYGYTF. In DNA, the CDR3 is TGTGCCAGTACACCGGGACAGGGAAACTATGGCTACACCTTC.

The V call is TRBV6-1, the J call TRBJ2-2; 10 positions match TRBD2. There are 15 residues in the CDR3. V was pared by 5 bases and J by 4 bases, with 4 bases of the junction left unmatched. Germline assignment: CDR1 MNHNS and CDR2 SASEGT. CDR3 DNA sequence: TGTGCCAGCAGTAGCGAGCGGGGGGGCACCGGGGAGCTGTTTTTT. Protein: CASSSERGGTGELFF.

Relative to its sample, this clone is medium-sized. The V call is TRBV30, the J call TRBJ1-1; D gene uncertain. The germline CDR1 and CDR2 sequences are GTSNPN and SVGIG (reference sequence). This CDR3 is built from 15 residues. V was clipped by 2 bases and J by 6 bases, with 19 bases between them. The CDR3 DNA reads TGTGCCTGGAGTCGGGAGGGCCTAATCGGCGCTGAAGCTTTCTTT. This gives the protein CAWSREGLIGAEAFF.

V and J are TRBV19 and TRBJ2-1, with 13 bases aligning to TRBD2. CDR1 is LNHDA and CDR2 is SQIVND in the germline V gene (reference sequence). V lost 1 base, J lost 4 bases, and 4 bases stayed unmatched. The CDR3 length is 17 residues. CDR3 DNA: TGTGCCAGTAGTATAGGGGGGACTAGCGGGGCATACAATGAGCAGTTCTTC. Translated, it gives CASSIGGTSGAYNEQFF.

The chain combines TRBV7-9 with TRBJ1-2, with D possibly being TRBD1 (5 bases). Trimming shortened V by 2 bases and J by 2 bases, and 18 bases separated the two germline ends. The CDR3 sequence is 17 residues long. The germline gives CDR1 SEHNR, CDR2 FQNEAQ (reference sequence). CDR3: CASSLREQVEANYGYTF. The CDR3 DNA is TGTGCCAGCAGCTTACGAGAACAGGTTGAGGCCAACTATGGCTACACCTTC.

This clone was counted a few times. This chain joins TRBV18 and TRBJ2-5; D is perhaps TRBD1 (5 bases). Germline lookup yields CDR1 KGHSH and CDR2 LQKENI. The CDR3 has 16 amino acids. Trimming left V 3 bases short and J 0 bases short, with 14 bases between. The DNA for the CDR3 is TGTGCCAGCTCACCCACTGACAGCCTGTACCAAGAGACCCAGTACTTC. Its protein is CASSPTDSLYQETQYF. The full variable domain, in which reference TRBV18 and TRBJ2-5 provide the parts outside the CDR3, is NAGVMQNPRHLVRRRGQEARLRCSPMKGHSHVYWYRQLPEEGLKFMVYLQKENIIDESGMPKERFSAEFPKEGPSILRIQQVVRGDSAAYFCASSPTDSLYQETQYFGPGTRLLVL.

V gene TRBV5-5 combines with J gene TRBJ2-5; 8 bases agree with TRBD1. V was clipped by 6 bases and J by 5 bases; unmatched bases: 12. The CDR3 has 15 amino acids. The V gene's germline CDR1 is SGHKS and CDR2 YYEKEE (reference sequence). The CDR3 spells CASTYWGTGGETQYF. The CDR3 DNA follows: TGTGCCAGCACCTATTGGGGGACAGGTGGCGAGACCCAGTACTTC.

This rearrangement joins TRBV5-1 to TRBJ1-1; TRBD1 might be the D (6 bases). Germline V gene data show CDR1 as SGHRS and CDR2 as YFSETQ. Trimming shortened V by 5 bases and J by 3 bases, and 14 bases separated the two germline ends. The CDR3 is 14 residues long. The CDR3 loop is CASSPLDSHTEAFF. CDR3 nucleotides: TGCGCCAGCAGTCCGCTGGACAGCCACACTGAAGCTTTCTTT.

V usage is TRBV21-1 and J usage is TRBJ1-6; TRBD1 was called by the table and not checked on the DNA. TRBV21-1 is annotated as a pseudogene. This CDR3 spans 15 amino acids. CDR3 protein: CASSEPTGECSPLHF. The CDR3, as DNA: TGTGCCAGCAGCGAGCCGACAGGGGAGTGTTCACCCCTCCACTTT.

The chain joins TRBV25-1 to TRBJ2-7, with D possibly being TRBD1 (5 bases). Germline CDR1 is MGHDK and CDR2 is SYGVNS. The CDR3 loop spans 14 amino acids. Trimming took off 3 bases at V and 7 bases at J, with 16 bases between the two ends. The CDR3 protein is CASSDAGSFREQYF. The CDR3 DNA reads TGTGCCAGCAGTGACGCAGGGTCGTTCCGGGAGCAGTACTTC.

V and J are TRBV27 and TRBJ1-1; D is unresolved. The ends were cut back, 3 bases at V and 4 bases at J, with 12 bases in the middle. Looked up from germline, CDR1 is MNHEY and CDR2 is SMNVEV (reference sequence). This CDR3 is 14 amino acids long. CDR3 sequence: CASSFSDSGTEAFF. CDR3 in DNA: TGTGCCAGCAGTTTTTCCGACTCGGGCACTGAAGCTTTCTTT.

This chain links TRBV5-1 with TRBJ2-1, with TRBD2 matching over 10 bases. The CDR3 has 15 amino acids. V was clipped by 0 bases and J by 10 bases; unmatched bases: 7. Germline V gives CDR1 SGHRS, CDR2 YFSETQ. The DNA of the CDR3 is TGCGCCAGCAGCTTGGTCAGCGGGGGGGCCTGGGAGCAGTTCTTC. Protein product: CASSLVSGGAWEQFF.

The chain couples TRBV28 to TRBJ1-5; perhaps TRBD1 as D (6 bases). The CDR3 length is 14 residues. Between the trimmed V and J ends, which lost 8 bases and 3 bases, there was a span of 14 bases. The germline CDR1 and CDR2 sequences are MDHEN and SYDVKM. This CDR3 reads CASLVTGYNQPQHF. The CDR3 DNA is TGTGCCAGCTTGGTGACAGGTTACAATCAGCCCCAGCATTTT.

The CDR3 coding sequence is TGTGCCAGTAGTATAGCGGGAGCGGATGAAAAACTGTTTTTT. It encodes CASSIAGADEKLFF. This rearrangement joins TRBV19 to TRBJ1-4; unclear D gene. V lost 1 base to trimming and J lost 6 bases, with 9 bases between them. From germline, CDR1 is LNHDA and CDR2 SQIVND (reference sequence). This CDR3 has 14 residues.

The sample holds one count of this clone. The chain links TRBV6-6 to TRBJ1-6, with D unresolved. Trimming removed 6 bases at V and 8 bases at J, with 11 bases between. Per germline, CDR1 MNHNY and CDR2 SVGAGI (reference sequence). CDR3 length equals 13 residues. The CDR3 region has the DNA TGTGCCAGCAGCTCGAGTAAAGATTCACCCCTCCACTTT. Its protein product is CASSSSKDSPLHF.

The chain's CDR3 is CASSPRGAPTDTQYF. Written as DNA, the CDR3 is TGCGCCAGCAGCCCTCGGGGGGCTCCCACAGATACGCAGTATTTT. The V and J genes are TRBV5-1 and TRBJ2-3; a weak D match, TRBD2 (7 bases). Germline values: CDR1 SGHRS, CDR2 YFSETQ. Trimming stripped 4 bases from V and 2 bases from J, with 14 bases between. CDR3 length equals 15 residues.

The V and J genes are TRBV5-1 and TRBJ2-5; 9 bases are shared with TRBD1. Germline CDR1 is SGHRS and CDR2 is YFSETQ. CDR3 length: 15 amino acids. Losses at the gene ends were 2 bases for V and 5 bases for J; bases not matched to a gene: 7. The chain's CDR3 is CASSFSTGTGETQYF. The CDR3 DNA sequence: TGCGCCAGCAGCTTCAGCACCGGGACAGGGGAGACCCAGTACTTC.

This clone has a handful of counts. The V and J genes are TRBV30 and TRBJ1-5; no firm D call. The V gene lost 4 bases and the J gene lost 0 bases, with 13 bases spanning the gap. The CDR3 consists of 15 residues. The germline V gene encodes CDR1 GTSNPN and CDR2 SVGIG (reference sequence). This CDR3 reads CAWNSGSHSNQPQHF. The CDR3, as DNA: TGTGCCTGGAACTCGGGATCTCATAGCAATCAGCCCCAGCATTTT.

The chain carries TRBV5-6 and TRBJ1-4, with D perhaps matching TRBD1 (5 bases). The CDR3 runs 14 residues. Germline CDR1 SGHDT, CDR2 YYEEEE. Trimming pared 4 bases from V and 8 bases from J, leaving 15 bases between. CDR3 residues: CASSPGGGNEKLFF. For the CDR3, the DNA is TGTGCCAGCAGCCCGGGGGGAGGGAACGAAAAACTGTTTTTT.

The CDR3 is CASSINGESGEQYF. The CDR3 nucleotides read TGTGCCAGTAGTATCAACGGCGAATCGGGGGAGCAGTACTTC. The rearrangement joins TRBV19 to TRBJ2-7; possible D gene TRBD2, 5 bases. Germline lookup yields CDR1 LNHDA and CDR2 SQIVND (reference sequence). CDR3 size: 14 residues. The V end was cut by 3 bases, the J end by 7 bases, with 16 bases between.

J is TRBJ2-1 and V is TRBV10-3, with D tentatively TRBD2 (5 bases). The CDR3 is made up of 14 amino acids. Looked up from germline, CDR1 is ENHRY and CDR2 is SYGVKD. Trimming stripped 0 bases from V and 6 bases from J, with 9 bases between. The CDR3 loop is CAISESGDLNEQFF. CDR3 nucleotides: TGTGCCATCAGTGAGTCCGGGGATCTCAATGAGCAGTTCTTC.

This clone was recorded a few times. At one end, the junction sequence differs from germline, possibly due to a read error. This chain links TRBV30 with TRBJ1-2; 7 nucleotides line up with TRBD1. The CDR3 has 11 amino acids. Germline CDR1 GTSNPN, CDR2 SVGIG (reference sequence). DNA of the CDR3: TGTGCCTGGAGTGTAGGAGGCCGGGACAGCTTC. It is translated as CAWSVGGRDSF.

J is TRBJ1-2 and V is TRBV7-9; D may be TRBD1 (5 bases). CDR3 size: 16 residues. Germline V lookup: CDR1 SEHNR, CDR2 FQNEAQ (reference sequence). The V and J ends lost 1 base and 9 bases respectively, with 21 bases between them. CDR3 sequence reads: CASSLGMEGRLSSYTF. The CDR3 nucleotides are TGTGCCAGCAGCTTAGGAATGGAGGGGAGGTTATCGAGCTACACCTTC.

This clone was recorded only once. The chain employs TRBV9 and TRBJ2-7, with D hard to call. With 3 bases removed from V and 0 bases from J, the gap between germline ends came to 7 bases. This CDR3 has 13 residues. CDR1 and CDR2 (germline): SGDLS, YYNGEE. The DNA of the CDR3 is TGTGCCAGCAGCGATTCGAGCTCCTACGAGCAGTACTTC. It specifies CASSDSSSYEQYF.

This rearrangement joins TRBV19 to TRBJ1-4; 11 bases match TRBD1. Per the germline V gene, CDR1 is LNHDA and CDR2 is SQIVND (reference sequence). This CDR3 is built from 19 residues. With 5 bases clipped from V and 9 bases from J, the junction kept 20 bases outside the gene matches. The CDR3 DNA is TGTGCCAGTAGTCCTTGGACAGGGGGCGGAGGAGTACAAATGAAAAAACTGTTTTTT. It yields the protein CASSPWTGGGGVQMKKLFF.